The 5 T cell receptor beta chains reported below all come from one sample, sequenced in a study of T cells after yellow fever vaccination. TCRdb called the 5' RACE reads again in MiXCR, with one record for every CDR3 protein. The sample holds approximately 600,000 distinct CDR3 sequences; 9% to 15% are singletons and the top ten take under 15%. This sample comprised PBMCs, obtained on the day of the yellow fever booster vaccination. These receptor sequences come from a man younger than 45 who received the YFV17D yellow fever vaccine.

This clonotype appeared many times. This CDR3 is CASSLGAGNTEAFF. CDR3 sequence (DNA): TGTGCCAGCAGCTTAGGGGCAGGGAACACTGAAGCTTTCTTT. The chain joins TRBV7-6 to TRBJ1-1; D ambiguous. The CDR3 contains 14 residues. V lost 1 base and J 1 base, leaving 7 bases between the germline ends. The V gene's germline CDR1 is SGHVS and CDR2 FNYEAQ.

The J gene is TRBJ2-5, the V gene TRBV4-3; D not certain. The CDR3 runs to 13 residues. V shed 1 base and J shed 1 base, with 4 bases lying between them. The germline V gene has CDR1 LGHNA and CDR2 YSLEER. In DNA, the CDR3 is TGCGCCAGCAGCCAAGCCCCCCAAGAGACCCAGTACTTC. Translation: CASSQAPQETQYF.

The chain uses TRBV6-5 and TRBJ2-7, with TRBD1 identical over 7 bases. Germline V gene lookup returns CDR1 MNHEY and CDR2 SVGAGI. This CDR3 comprises 13 residues. V shed 4 bases, J shed 6 bases, and the junction held 6 bases outside the gene matches. The CDR3 bases are TGTGCCAGCAGTTTACGACGACAGGGCGAGCAGTACTTC. Translating it yields CASSLRRQGEQYF.

This clonotype was seen a few times. V and J are TRBV20-1 and TRBJ2-3; TRBD2 matches 14 bases. In germline, CDR1 is DFQATT, CDR2 SNEGSKA (reference sequence). The CDR3 is 20 residues long. V gave up 1 base and J gave up 0 bases; unmatched junction bases: 12. The CDR3 DNA follows: TGCAGTGCTAGAGGGGGGCCGACTAGCGGGAGGGCCGTGAGCACAGATACGCAGTATTTT. It yields the protein CSARGGPTSGRAVSTDTQYF.

The CDR3 DNA reads as TGTGCCAGCAGTGAGTGGGGGGGGTCCTACGAGCAGTACTTC. It is translated as CASSEWGGSYEQYF. V and J are TRBV2 and TRBJ2-7, with 7 nucleotides matching TRBD2. The germline V gene encodes CDR1 SNHLY and CDR2 FYNNEI. V shed 3 bases and J 1 base; nucleotides not matched to a gene: 3. The CDR3 is 14 amino acids.